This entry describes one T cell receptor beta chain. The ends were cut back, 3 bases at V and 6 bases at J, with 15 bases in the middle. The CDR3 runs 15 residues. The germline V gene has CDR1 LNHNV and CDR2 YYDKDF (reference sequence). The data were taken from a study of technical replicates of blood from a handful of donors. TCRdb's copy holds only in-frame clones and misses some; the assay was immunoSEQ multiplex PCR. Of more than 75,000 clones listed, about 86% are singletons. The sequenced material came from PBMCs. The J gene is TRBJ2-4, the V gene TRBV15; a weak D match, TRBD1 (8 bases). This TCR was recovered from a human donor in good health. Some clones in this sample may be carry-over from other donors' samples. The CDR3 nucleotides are TGTGCCACCAGCAGTCACACAGGGGGGGGAAACATTCAGTACTTC. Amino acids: CATSSHTGGGNIQYF.